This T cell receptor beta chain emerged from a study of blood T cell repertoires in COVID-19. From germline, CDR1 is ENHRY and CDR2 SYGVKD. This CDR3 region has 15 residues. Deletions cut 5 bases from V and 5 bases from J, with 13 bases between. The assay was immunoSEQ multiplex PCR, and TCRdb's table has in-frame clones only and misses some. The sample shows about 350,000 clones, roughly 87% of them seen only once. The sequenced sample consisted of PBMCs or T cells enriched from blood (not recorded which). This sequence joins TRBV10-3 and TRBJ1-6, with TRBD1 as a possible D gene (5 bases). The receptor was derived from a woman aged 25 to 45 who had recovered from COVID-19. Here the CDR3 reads CAISTRETDNSPLHF. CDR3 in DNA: TGTGCCATCAGTACCCGGGAGACAGATAATTCACCCCTCCACTTT.